These 12 T cell receptor beta chains share one sample of origin, sequenced in a study of T cell responses to AZD1222 COVID-19 vaccine. Only in-frame clones appear in the TCRdb table, and some are missing; sequencing was by immunoSEQ multiplex PCR. The sample contains tens of thousands of clones, around 85% of which appear only once. The sequencing here drew on peripheral blood, taken 28 days after the second AZD1222 dose. The source of these receptors is an adult who received the AZD1222 COVID-19 vaccine.

V usage is TRBV4-2 and J usage is TRBJ2-2; the match to TRBD2 covers 10 bases. The CDR3 runs 16 residues. Germline assignment: CDR1 LGHNA and CDR2 YNFKEQ. V trimming: 1 base; J trimming: 6 bases; junction bases outside the gene matches: 5. The CDR3 bases are TGTGCCAGCAGCCAAGTGGGGACTAGCGTTTCCGGGGAGCTGTTTTTT. Encoded protein: CASSQVGTSVSGELFF.

V and J are TRBV2 and TRBJ2-7, with TRBD2 as a possible D gene (6 bases). V was trimmed by 1 base and J by 0 bases, leaving 13 bases between them. Per germline, CDR1 SNHLY and CDR2 FYNNEI. This CDR3 has 16 amino acids. CDR3 nucleotide sequence: TGTGCCAGCAGTGAAGGGCGGGGCGATAGCTCCTACGAGCAGTACGTC. Translated: CASSEGRGDSSYEQYV.

This clone has only one observation. The rearrangement joins TRBV11-3 to TRBJ1-1, with unresolved D. The CDR3 covers 16 residues. Per germline, CDR1 SGHNT and CDR2 YENEEA. V gave up 0 bases and J gave up 0 bases, with 11 bases separating them. Here the CDR3 DNA reads TGTGCCAGCAGCTTAGATAATCAAGTTCTGAACACTGAAGCTTTCTTT. It specifies CASSLDNQVLNTEAFF.

The chain combines TRBV5-6 with TRBJ2-1; 10 bases are a match to TRBD2. The CDR3 contains 14 residues. CDR1 is SGHDT, CDR2 YYEEEE, per germline. Unmatched junction bases numbered 7, after V lost 7 bases and J lost 6 bases. The CDR3 spells CASLSGGARNEQFF. CDR3 in DNA: TGTGCCAGCTTAAGCGGGGGGGCCCGCAATGAGCAGTTCTTC.

V is TRBV6-2 or TRBV6-3 and J is TRBJ2-7; a weak D match, TRBD1 (7 bases). Looked up from germline, CDR1 is MNHEY and CDR2 is SVGEGT. The CDR3 contains 14 residues. V was cut by 2 bases and J by 5 bases, with 13 bases left in between. In DNA, the CDR3 is TGTGCCAGCAGTTACCCCAGGGGGGTCAACGAGCAGTACTTC. Its protein product is CASSYPRGVNEQYF.

The chain has TRBV6-5 and TRBJ1-2, with unresolved D. CDR3 size: 14 residues. Trimming stripped 0 bases from V and 5 bases from J, with 10 bases between. Germline V lookup: CDR1 MNHEY, CDR2 SVGAGI. The CDR3 DNA follows: TGTGCCAGCAGTTACTCCGGTCGGGTATATGGCTACACCTTC. This gives the protein CASSYSGRVYGYTF.

This clone was seen a handful of times. V usage is TRBV2 and J usage is TRBJ1-2; maybe TRBD1 (6 bases). The germline V and J ends were trimmed by 8 bases and 7 bases, with 14 bases remaining between them. The CDR3 contains 12 residues. Germline V gene sequence: CDR1 SNHLY, CDR2 FYNNEI. Written as DNA, the CDR3 is TGTGCCAGCTCGAGGGACACGGGTGGCTACACCTTC. It yields the protein CASSRDTGGYTF.

The V call is TRBV2, the J call TRBJ1-1; a possible D gene is TRBD1 (6 bases). V lost 6 bases and J lost 0, with 17 bases in between. The CDR3 length is 16 residues. Germline V gene data show CDR1 as SNHLY and CDR2 as FYNNEI. The CDR3 spells CASRKRTGHLNTEAFF. The CDR3 coding sequence is TGTGCCAGCAGAAAACGCACGGGACATTTGAACACTGAAGCTTTCTTT.

The V gene is TRBV18, the J gene TRBJ2-3; D gene uncertain. V shed 4 bases and J shed 3 bases, with 2 bases lying between them. The V gene's germline CDR1 is KGHSH and CDR2 LQKENI. This CDR3 is built from 11 residues. CDR3 coding DNA: TGTGCCAGCTCACTGACAGATACGCAGTATTTT. This sequence encodes CASSLTDTQYF.

The chain recombines TRBV25-1 with TRBJ1-4; 12 bases map to TRBD1. V gave up 3 bases and J gave up 7 bases; unmatched junction bases: 3. Germline V CDR1 and CDR2: MGHDK, SYGVNS. The CDR3 runs 15 residues. The CDR3: CASSDPGQGAEKLFF. The DNA of the CDR3 is TGTGCCAGCAGTGATCCGGGACAGGGGGCTGAAAAACTGTTTTTT.

In this sample, this clone turned up a few times. This rearrangement joins TRBV15 to TRBJ2-3, with 8 positions matching TRBD2. This CDR3 spans 16 amino acids. Unmatched junction bases numbered 8, after V lost 4 bases and J lost 2 bases. Germline CDR1 LNHNV, CDR2 YYDKDF (reference sequence). As DNA, the CDR3 is TGTGCCACCAGCAAAACCGGACTAGCCAACACAGATACGCAGTATTTT. It encodes CATSKTGLANTDTQYF.

In this sample, this clone turned up a few times. CDR3 sequence reads: CASSPMGGANTEAFF. The CDR3 DNA reads as TGTGCCAGCAGCCCCATGGGGGGGGCGAACACTGAAGCTTTCTTT. V gene TRBV13 combines with J gene TRBJ1-1; tentatively, D is TRBD1 (6 bases). Trimming took off 5 bases at V and 1 base at J, with 14 bases between the two ends. Germline loops: CDR1 PRHDT, CDR2 FYEKMQ (reference sequence). The CDR3 contains 15 residues.